The 20 T cell receptor beta chains listed next were all sequenced from one sample in a study of T cells in Graves' hyperthyroidism and ophthalmopathy. Amplified TCR beta CDR3 regions came from RNA transcripts. TCR CDR3 regions were first amplified by RT-PCR with HTBI primers. TCRdb passed the multiplex PCR reads through MiXCR, listing each CDR3 protein once. The repertoire holds a few hundred thousand distinct CDR3 sequences, under 60% seen once, with 8% to 8.5% in the top ten. Sequencing input: peripheral blood or thyroid tissue (not recorded which). All receptors derive from a woman aged 18-29 years with Graves' hyperthyroidism.

Many counts were recorded for this clonotype. The chain carries TRBV7-9 and TRBJ1-5; 8 bases agree with TRBD1. V trimming: 7 bases; J trimming: 6 bases; junction bases outside the gene matches: 5. There are 13 residues in the CDR3. Per the germline V gene, CDR1 is SEHNR and CDR2 is FQNEAQ (reference sequence). The CDR3 DNA reads as TGTGCCAGCACCCCAGGGGGCCGTCAGCCCCAGCATTTT. This translates into CASTPGGRQPQHF.

This clonotype was seen repeatedly, ten times or more. The DNA for the CDR3 is TGTGCCAGCAGCAGGGGGCGGGGATCCTACGAGCAGTACTTC. Translated: CASSRGRGSYEQYF. V gene TRBV7-9 combines with J gene TRBJ2-7, with a possible D match to TRBD1 (7 bases). The CDR3 totals 14 residues. Trimming removed 5 bases at V and 1 base at J, with 12 bases between. Germline V gives CDR1 SEHNR, CDR2 FQNEAQ (reference sequence). The full variable domain, its missing parts supplied by reference TRBV7-9 and TRBJ2-7, is DTGVSQNPRHKITKRGQNVTFRCDPISEHNRLYWYRQTLGQGPEFLTYFQNEAQLEKSRLLSDRFSAERPKGSFSTLEIQRTEQGDSAMYLCASSRGRGSYEQYFGPGTRLTVT.

This clonotype was detected ten times or more. The gene calls are TRBV7-8 and TRBJ2-7; maybe TRBD1 (5 bases). The V gene's germline CDR1 is SGHVS and CDR2 FQNEAQ. This CDR3 is built from 14 residues. The V end was cut by 4 bases, the J end by 1 base, with 11 bases between. CDR3 loop: CASSSPRQSYEQYF. CDR3 DNA: TGTGCCAGCAGCTCCCCTCGACAGTCCTACGAGCAGTACTTC. The complete variable domain, with remaining parts taken from reference TRBV7-8 and TRBJ2-7, reads GAGVSQSPRYKVAKRGQDVALRCDPISGHVSLFWYQQALGQGPEFLTYFQNEAQLDKSGLPSDRFFAERPEGSVSTLKIQRTQQEDSAVYLCASSSPRQSYEQYFGPGTRLTVT.

The chain employs TRBV7-1 and TRBJ2-7; 9 bases are a match to TRBD2. Being an ORF, TRBV7-1 has a function that is uncertain. The CDR3 is made up of 16 amino acids. V lost 3 bases and J lost 1; bases outside the gene matches: 7. The DNA of the CDR3 is TGTGCCAGCAGCTCCCCGGGACTAGCCCGGTCCTACGAGCAGTACTTC. Translating gives CASSSPGLARSYEQYF.

V and J are TRBV5-1 and TRBJ2-5; D remains ambiguous. CDR3 length: 14 residues. Germline-derived CDR1 and CDR2 are SGHRS and YFSETQ. V was cut by 5 bases and J by 0 bases, with 11 bases left in between. Here the CDR3 reads CASRLMGDQETQYF. The CDR3 DNA reads as TGCGCCAGCAGATTGATGGGCGACCAAGAGACCCAGTACTTC.

The table lists this clonotype with a count of one. The chain has TRBV15 and TRBJ1-2, with D unclear. Trimming removed 5 bases from V and 1 base from J, with 14 bases in between. The germline gives CDR1 LNHNV, CDR2 YYDKDF (reference sequence). The CDR3 runs to 15 residues. The CDR3 loop is CATSSPSGRNYGYTF. CDR3 sequence (DNA): TGTGCCACCAGCTCACCTTCCGGGCGTAACTATGGCTACACCTTC.

The J gene is TRBJ2-5, the V gene TRBV20-1; 9 bases are shared with TRBD1. This CDR3 contains 16 residues. Trimming cost V 4 bases and J 7 bases; bases outside gene matches: 16. The germline V gene encodes CDR1 DFQATT and CDR2 SNEGSKA (reference sequence). The CDR3 sequence is CSAIQPRDRDIGTQYF. The CDR3, as DNA: TGCAGTGCTATTCAGCCCCGGGACAGGGATATAGGGACCCAGTACTTC.

Of note for this clonotype: At one boundary the junction diverges from the germline segment, which might be a read error. The chain couples TRBV5-1 to TRBJ2-5; 10 positions agree with TRBD2. CDR3 length equals 14 residues. Germline CDR1 is SGHRS and CDR2 is YFSETQ. As DNA, the CDR3 is TGTGCCAGCAGGTCCGGGACTAGCGAAGAGACCCAGTACTTC. This encodes CASRSGTSEETQYF.

The table lists this clonotype with a count of one. This may arise from a read error, as a much more abundant clone is one base away. The gene calls are TRBV2 and TRBJ1-4; D uncertain. The CDR3 totals 14 residues. The germline CDR1 and CDR2 sequences are SNHLY and FYNNEI. This CDR3 reads CASSEDSPNEKLLF. The CDR3 DNA follows: TGTGCCAGCAGTGAAGACAGCCCTAATGAAAAACTGCTTTTT.

The gene calls are TRBV6-1 and TRBJ2-5, with TRBD2 matching over 11 bases. Germline V gene lookup returns CDR1 MNHNS and CDR2 SASEGT. V was clipped by 4 bases and J by 2 bases; unmatched bases: 6. The CDR3 spans 16 residues. This CDR3 reads CASSAGTSGIQETQYF. The CDR3 DNA follows: TGTGCCAGCAGTGCTGGGACTAGCGGCATTCAAGAGACCCAGTACTTC.

Only a few counts were recorded for this clonotype. The V call is TRBV11-1, the J call TRBJ2-7; 12 nucleotides align to TRBD2. The germline CDR1 and CDR2 sequences are SGHAT and FQDESV (reference sequence). The ends lost 5 bases at V and 7 bases at J; junction bases unmatched: 9. The CDR3 runs to 15 residues. CDR3 residues: CASSPGTSGWWEQYF. CDR3 coding DNA: TGTGCCAGCAGCCCCGGGACTAGCGGGTGGTGGGAGCAGTACTTC.

This clonotype was recorded at least ten times. This chain uses TRBV10-3 with TRBJ1-5; 9 positions match TRBD1. Germline CDR1 and CDR2: ENHRY and SYGVKD. Trimming removed 10 bases from V and 5 bases from J; junction bases left unmatched: 9. CDR3 length: 14 residues. This CDR3 reads CATFPGQGDQPQHF. CDR3 bases: TGTGCCACCTTTCCGGGACAGGGCGATCAGCCCCAGCATTTT.

In regard to this clonotype: The conserved closing phenylalanine or tryptophan is absent in this CDR3, likely reflecting a read error. The DNA is omitted, as the CDR3 cannot be located on it reliably, and the CDR3 follows TCRdb's listing. This chain links TRBV25-1 with TRBJ1-2; the table's D call, TRBD1, was not checked against the DNA. The CDR3 has 12 amino acids, counting both end residues. Germline assignment: CDR1 MGHDK and CDR2 SYGVNS. The CDR3: CASSESERGLAY.

This chain connects TRBV10-3 to TRBJ2-5; TRBD2 matches at 7 bases. CDR1 ENHRY and CDR2 SYGVKD come from the germline V gene. This CDR3 is 17 amino acids long. V lost 0 bases, J lost 2 bases, and 9 bases stayed unmatched. As DNA, the CDR3 is TGTGCCATCAGTGAGTCGAGAGCGGGACGGCAACAAGAGACCCAGTACTTC. Amino acids: CAISESRAGRQQETQYF.

This clonotype was recorded at least ten times. The chain combines TRBV7-2 with TRBJ2-5, with a tentative D call TRBD2 (6 bases). Trimming took 0 bases from V and 5 from J, leaving 10 bases between them. The CDR3 spans 14 residues. Germline CDR1 and CDR2: SGHTA and FQGNSA. The CDR3 coding sequence is TGTGCCAGCAGCTTAGCGGGAGGACGGGAGACCCAGTACTTC. Encoded protein: CASSLAGGRETQYF.

The chain employs TRBV7-2 and TRBJ2-7, with 13 bases that match TRBD2. J was trimmed by 3 bases and V by 6 bases; bases with no gene match: 8. Germline V gene lookup returns CDR1 SGHTA and CDR2 FQGNSA. This CDR3 spans 16 amino acids. The CDR3 loop reads CASSYYGLAGDYEQYF. The CDR3 nucleotides read TGTGCCAGCAGTTACTATGGACTAGCGGGAGACTACGAGCAGTACTTC.

The sample holds many counts of this clonotype. The chain couples TRBV10-3 to TRBJ2-7; D is possibly TRBD2 (6 bases). This CDR3 comprises 14 residues. The ends were cut back, 6 bases at V and 3 bases at J, with 15 bases in the middle. The germline CDR1 and CDR2 sequences are ENHRY and SYGVKD. The CDR3 DNA reads as TGTGCCATCAGCCCGGGAGAACGGAACTACGAGCAGTACTTC. Its translation is CAISPGERNYEQYF.

This chain joins TRBV7-3 and TRBJ1-1; D may be TRBD1 (6 bases). Germline V gives CDR1 SGHTA, CDR2 FQGTGA. V was pared by 3 bases and J by 6 bases, with 17 bases between. The CDR3 loop spans 15 amino acids. The CDR3 bases are TGTGCCAGCAGCTTCCAGGGGATGGGGGTCCCTGAAGCTTTCTTT. Protein product: CASSFQGMGVPEAFF.

This clonotype was counted a few times. CDR3 coding DNA: TGTGCCAGCAGCCAGGGGGGACGTGGCTACACCTTC. The encoded protein is CASSQGGRGYTF. The chain links TRBV2 to TRBJ1-2; 7 bases match TRBD1. Germline values: CDR1 SNHLY, CDR2 FYNNEI. V lost 6 bases to trimming and J lost 7 bases; unmatched junction nucleotides: 5. The CDR3 consists of 12 residues. Full variable domain (outside the CDR3, taken from reference TRBV2 and TRBJ1-2): EPEVTQTPSHQVTQMGQEVILRCVPISNHLYFYWYRQILGQKVEFLVSFYNNEISEKSEIFDDQFSVERPDGSNFTLKIRSTKLEDSAMYFCASSQGGRGYTFGSGTRLTVV.

The CDR3 DNA follows: TGTGCCAGCCGAGCGGTCGAACAGGACTACACCTTC. Translated, it gives CASRAVEQDYTF. The J gene is TRBJ1-2, the V gene TRBV25-1; tentatively, D is TRBD1 (5 bases). V lost 8 bases to trimming and J lost 10 bases, with 17 bases between them. CDR1 MGHDK and CDR2 SYGVNS come from the germline V gene. The CDR3 sequence is 12 residues long.